This is a list of T cell receptor beta chains from one sample in a study of control samples from healthy donors and cancer patients. Repertoires were generated with immunoSEQ multiplex PCR, while TCRdb's copy carries only in-frame clones and drops some. In the table there are 100,000 to 150,000 clones, about nine tenths of which are singletons. The sequenced sample consisted of PBMCs. These TCRs come from a man aged 50 to 59 with head and neck cancer. CDR3s include the opening cysteine and the closing phenylalanine or tryptophan. D genes are given only for firm matches. Clone size is not always given. Where it is, it says once, few, many or a class for expanded clones.

CASSFGVVGANVLTF	TGCGCCAGCAGCTTCGGGGTGGTTGGGGCCAACGTCCTGACTTTC	medium-sized	TRBV5-1	TRBJ2-6	-
CASSLDINSGEAFF	TGCGCCAGCAGCTTGGATATTAATTCGGGTGAAGCTTTCTTT	-	TRBV5-1	TRBJ1-1	-
CASSFQGAENEQFF	TGTGCCAGCAGTTTCCAGGGGGCTGAAAATGAGCAGTTCTTC	-	TRBV27	TRBJ2-1	TRBD1
CASSTTGASNQPQHF	TGTGCCAGCAGCACGACAGGGGCGAGCAATCAGCCCCAGCATTTT	-	TRBV5-8	TRBJ1-5	TRBD1
CASSPNPNQEAFF	TGCGCCAGCAGCCCCAACCCTAACCAGGAAGCTTTCTTT	few	TRBV5-1	TRBJ1-1	-
CASSSGPSGASMWQFF	TGTGCCAGCAGCTCAGGCCCCAGCGGGGCGTCGATGTGGCAGTTCTTC	-	TRBV7-9	TRBJ2-1	TRBD2
CASSLAEGTGELFF	TGTGCCAGCAGCTTGGCCGAAGGCACCGGGGAGCTGTTTTTT	-	TRBV5-4	TRBJ2-2	-
CSVAGVGGYTEAFF	TGCAGCGTTGCCGGGGTAGGTGGTTACACTGAAGCTTTCTTT	-	TRBV29-1	TRBJ1-1	-
CASRDSRAFF	TGTGCCAGTCGGGACAGCAGGGCTTTCTTT	few	TRBV19	TRBJ1-1	TRBD1
CASSLRVGGASGYTF	TGTGCCAGCAGCCTAAGAGTGGGGGGGGCTAGTGGCTACACCTTC	-	TRBV3-1/TRBV3-2	TRBJ1-2	-
CSAVDGSNYGYTF	TGCAGCGCCGTGGACGGATCTAACTATGGCTACACCTTC	-	TRBV29-1	TRBJ1-2	-
CASSVADYTEAFF	TGTGCCAGCAGCGTAGCTGACTACACTGAAGCTTTCTTT	-	TRBV9	TRBJ1-1	-
CASRTDHWGTYEQYF	TGTGCCAGTCGAACTGATCACTGGGGTACCTACGAGCAGTACTTC	-	TRBV19	TRBJ2-7	-
CASSPIGQGTGANVLTF	TGTGCCAGCAGTCCCATCGGACAGGGCACTGGGGCCAACGTCCTGACTTTC	-	TRBV27	TRBJ2-6	TRBD1
CAISDPGQGNEKLFF	TGTGCCATCAGTGACCCGGGACAGGGTAATGAAAAACTGTTTTTT	-	TRBV10-3	TRBJ1-4	TRBD1
CASSFLVGGRPEKLFF	TGTGCCAGCAGCTTCCTCGTCGGGGGTAGACCTGAAAAACTGTTTTTT	-	TRBV7-2	TRBJ1-4	-
CAISPAGQARYGYTF	TGTGCCATCAGTCCCGCCGGCCAGGCTCGCTATGGCTACACCTTC	-	TRBV10-3	TRBJ1-2	-
CASSLDPFTEAFF	TGTGCCAGCAGCTTAGATCCTTTCACTGAAGCTTTCTTT	-	TRBV7-9	TRBJ1-1	-
CSVESPEAFF	TGCAGCGTTGAATCCCCTGAAGCTTTCTTT	-	TRBV29-1	TRBJ1-1	-
CASREINSGKSNEQFF	TGTGCCAGCAGAGAAATTAATAGCGGGAAGAGTAATGAGCAGTTCTTC	few	TRBV28	TRBJ2-1	TRBD2
CASSPGQIFNYGYTF	TGTGCCAGTAGCCCGGGACAAATATTTAACTATGGCTACACCTTC	-	TRBV19	TRBJ1-2	-
CASTLDTLMIGYTF	TGTGCCAGCACCCTCGACACTTTAATGATTGGCTACACCTTC	once	TRBV7-9	TRBJ1-2	-
CASRYDGPYEQYF	TGCGCCAGCAGATACGACGGTCCCTACGAGCAGTACTTC	once	TRBV5-1	TRBJ2-7	-
CASSLSGGGSSYNEQFF	TGTGCCAGCAGTTTATCCGGGGGGGGGAGCTCCTACAATGAGCAGTTCTTC	-	TRBV27	TRBJ2-1	TRBD2
CSVGRDRSNTEAFF	TGCAGCGTAGGGCGGGACAGATCGAACACTGAAGCTTTCTTT	-	TRBV29-1	TRBJ1-1	TRBD1
CASSLGQGENNEQFF	TGTGCCAGCAGCTTAGGACAGGGAGAGAACAATGAGCAGTTCTTC	-	TRBV7-9	TRBJ2-1	TRBD1
CASSTPEYGRAYNEQFF	TGTGCCAGCAGTACCCCCGAATACGGGAGGGCCTACAATGAGCAGTTCTTC	-	TRBV28	TRBJ2-1	TRBD2
CASSSLIDSGELFF	TGCGCCAGCAGCTCGTTGATAGATTCCGGGGAGCTGTTTTTT	-	TRBV5-1	TRBJ2-2	-
CASSLYTQGYIGELFF	TGTGCCAGCAGCTTGTATACACAGGGGTATATCGGGGAGCTGTTTTTT	-	TRBV5-4	TRBJ2-2	TRBD1
CASSFGQSYEQYF	TGTGCCAGCAGCTTCGGACAGTCCTACGAGCAGTACTTC	few	TRBV11-2	TRBJ2-7	-
CAISEPKTGGTEAFF	TGTGCCATCAGTGAGCCGAAGACAGGGGGCACTGAAGCTTTCTTT	-	TRBV10-3	TRBJ1-1	TRBD1
CASSRDFNEQFF	TGTGCCAGCAGTAGGGACTTCAATGAGCAGTTCTTC	-	TRBV11-1	TRBJ2-1	-
CASSSTSEQETQYF	TGTGCCAGCAGCTCTACTAGTGAACAAGAGACCCAGTACTTC	-	TRBV7-3	TRBJ2-5	-
CASSKGFLRDPDSPLHF	TGTGCCAGCAGCAAAGGCTTCCTCCGGGACCCCGATTCACCCCTCCACTTT	once	TRBV21-1	TRBJ1-6	-
CASTRGDATDTQYF	TGCGCCAGCACGAGAGGAGATGCCACAGATACGCAGTATTTT	-	TRBV5-1	TRBJ2-3	-
CASEGNRFGSYEQYF	TGTGCCAGCGAGGGAAACAGGTTCGGGTCCTACGAGCAGTACTTC	once	TRBV3-1/TRBV3-2	TRBJ2-7	-